The T cell receptor (beta chain) under discussion was sequenced for a study of blood T cell repertoires in COVID-19. Overall study: COVID-19 samples collected from the United States, Italy and Spain covered acute and convalescent phases. Sample material is recorded as cDNA or gDNA derived from T cells, B-cell-depleted T cells, or PBMCs.

In the source study's methods: It was from reference gene primer amplification that nucleated cell counts were estimated. Clones were sequenced by immunoSEQ multiplex PCR, and TCRdb holds only the in-frame ones, with some missing. The DNA was the basis for D and trimming; V, J and clone size are from that table. The sample holds 97,000 or so clones, roughly 92% seen once. The Seattle patients joined while their infection was active and were tracked longitudinally afterward. V was clipped by 4 bases and J by 7 bases, with 8 bases between them. The CDR3 consists of 12 residues. The sequenced sample consisted of peripheral blood. The clonotype comes from a woman aged 45-60 years with COVID-19, enrolled during active disease. The chain recombines TRBV12-3 or TRBV12-4 with TRBJ2-1; D call uncertain. This CDR3 reads CASSWLSNEQFF. The CDR3 bases are TGTGCCAGCAGTTGGTTGAGTAATGAGCAGTTCTTC.